This T cell receptor (beta chain) was captured in a study of vaccination effects on CD4 cells after COVID-19. To note about this clone: Its target is not known.

Overall study findings and caveats: Convalescent patients were scarce, and early post-infection timepoints were absent.

The CDR3 length is 15 residues. From germline, CDR1 is SQVTM and CDR2 ANQGSEA. After removal of 4 bases from V and 1 base from J, the junction contained 7 bases not matched to a gene. Ahead of sequencing, the ViraFEST assay grew antigen-specific CD4+ T cells using viral peptide pools. On approximately day 9 of culture, CD4+ T cells were separated out. Vaccinated participants had no history of SARS-CoV-2 infection and tested negative for nucleocapsid antibodies. Profiling relied on immunoSEQ multiplex PCR, and the TCRdb table lists in-frame clones only, not all of them. Of fewer than 55,000 clones detected, 79% appear once; the ten largest clones hold about 6%.

The TCR originated in a human donor who received a COVID-19 vaccine. V gene TRBV29-1 combines with J gene TRBJ2-3, with TRBD2 identical over 8 bases. The sample in question was CD4+ T cells from PBMCs cultured with HCoV-OC43 spike peptides, obtained before COVID-19 vaccination. Noted subset: HCoV-OC43 spike overlapping peptide pool stimulation. The CDR3 loop reads CSVASGGGGTDTQYF. CDR3 in DNA: TGCAGCGTTGCCTCGGGGGGGGGCGGCACAGATACGCAGTATTTT.